The subject of this entry is one T cell receptor (beta chain). Using immunoSEQ multiplex PCR, the repertoire was profiled, and TCRdb retains in-frame clones only, with some absent. The table includes 13,000 to 15,000 clones, 65% to 75% detected once. The V gene end was trimmed by 0 bases and the J gene end by 0 bases; junction bases not matched to a gene: 3. The germline V gene has CDR1 SGHRS and CDR2 YFSETQ. There are 15 residues in the CDR3. The sample originates from a study of ipilimumab plus nivolumab after autologous stem cell transplantation. Starting 14 to 28 days after autologous transplant, ipilimumab 1 mg/kg was given.

This sample comprised PBMCs, obtained in a trial of ipilimumab plus nivolumab as post-transplant consolidation. V usage is TRBV5-1 and J usage is TRBJ2-7; 7 bases line up with TRBD1. This receptor was taken from a male donor with primary mediastinal lymphoma. The CDR3 here is CASSLVGTDSYEQYF. For the CDR3, the DNA is TGCGCCAGCAGCTTGGTTGGGACAGACTCCTACGAGCAGTACTTC. Complete variable domain (other parts from reference TRBV5-1 and TRBJ2-7): KAGVTQTPRYLIKTRGQQVTLSCSPISGHRSVSWYQQTPGQGLQFLFEYFSETQRNKGNFPGRFSGRQFSNSRSEMNVSTLELGDSALYLCASSLVGTDSYEQYFGPGTRLTVT.